This T cell receptor beta chain was documented in a study of T-cell memory formation after mild COVID-19. From the 5' RACE reads, TCRdb called clonotypes with MiXCR, one entry per CDR3 protein. This table has around 450,000 distinct CDR3 sequences, around 18% appearing once. This CDR3 spans 14 amino acids. Germline CDR1 is SQVTM and CDR2 is ANQGSEA. V lost 6 bases and J lost 3; bases outside the gene matches: 4. This clonotype was seen only a few times. The rearrangement joins TRBV29-1 to TRBJ2-3; 12 nucleotides line up with TRBD2. The sequence was obtained from an adult woman who had mild COVID-19 (a few samples of this study predate the infection). Cell type and time point are not known. Sequencing input: PBMCs or a T cell subset sorted from them (not recorded which). As DNA, the CDR3 is TGCAGCGTGACTAGCGGGAGACAAACAGATACGCAGTATTTT. It translates to CSVTSGRQTDTQYF.